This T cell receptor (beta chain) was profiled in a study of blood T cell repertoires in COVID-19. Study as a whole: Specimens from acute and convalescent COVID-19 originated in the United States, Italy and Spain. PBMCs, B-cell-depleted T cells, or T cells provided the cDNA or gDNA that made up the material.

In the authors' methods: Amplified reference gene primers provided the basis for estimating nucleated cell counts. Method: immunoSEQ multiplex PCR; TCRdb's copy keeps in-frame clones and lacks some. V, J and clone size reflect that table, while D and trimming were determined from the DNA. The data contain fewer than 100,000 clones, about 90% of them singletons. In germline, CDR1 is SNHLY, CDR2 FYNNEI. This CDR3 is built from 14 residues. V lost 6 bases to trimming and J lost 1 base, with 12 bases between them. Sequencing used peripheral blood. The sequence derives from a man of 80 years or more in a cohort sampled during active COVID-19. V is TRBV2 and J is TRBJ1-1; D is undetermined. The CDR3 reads CASRLVNGNTEAFF. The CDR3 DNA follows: TGTGCCAGCAGACTGGTTAACGGGAACACTGAAGCTTTCTTT.